This T cell receptor beta chain was identified during a study of cytomegalovirus exposure and HLA in healthy donors. Overall study results and limits: Analysis performed later found under 20,000 TCR beta sequences associated with HLA alleles at 0.05 false discovery rate. Trimming of TCR beta V- and J-genes showed a link, identified in a later analysis, to a missense DCLRE1C variant.

Germline values: CDR1 MNHEY, CDR2 SVGAGI. The V end lost 0 bases, the J end lost 1 base, and 9 bases lay between the germline ends. This CDR3 has 15 amino acids. PCR used 60 Vbeta primers and 13 Jbeta primers. Here immunoSEQ multiplex PCR was the method, and the copy in TCRdb shows in-frame clones only, minus some. The sample has some 250,000 clones, about 80% seen once; the top ten hold around 8.3%. Of note for this clone: Antigen: not known.

This TCR was recovered from a woman aged 55-69 years in good health and CMV-seropositive. Sequencing was done on a sample of PBMCs. The chain joins TRBV6-5 to TRBJ1-1, with D tentatively TRBD1 (5 bases). CDR3 DNA sequence: TGTGCCAGCAGTTACTCGAGCCAGGGGAACACTGAAGCTTTCTTT. Residues: CASSYSSQGNTEAFF.